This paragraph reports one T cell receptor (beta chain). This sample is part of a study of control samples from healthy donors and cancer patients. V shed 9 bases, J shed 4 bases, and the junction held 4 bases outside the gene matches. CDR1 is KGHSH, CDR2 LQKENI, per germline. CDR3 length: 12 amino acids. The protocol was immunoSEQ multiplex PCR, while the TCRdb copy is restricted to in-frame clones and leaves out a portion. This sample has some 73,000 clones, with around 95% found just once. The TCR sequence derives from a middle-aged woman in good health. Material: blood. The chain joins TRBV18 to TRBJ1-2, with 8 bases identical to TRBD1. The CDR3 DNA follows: TGTGCCAGTACAGGACAGGGCTATGGCTACACCTTC. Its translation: CASTGQGYGYTF.